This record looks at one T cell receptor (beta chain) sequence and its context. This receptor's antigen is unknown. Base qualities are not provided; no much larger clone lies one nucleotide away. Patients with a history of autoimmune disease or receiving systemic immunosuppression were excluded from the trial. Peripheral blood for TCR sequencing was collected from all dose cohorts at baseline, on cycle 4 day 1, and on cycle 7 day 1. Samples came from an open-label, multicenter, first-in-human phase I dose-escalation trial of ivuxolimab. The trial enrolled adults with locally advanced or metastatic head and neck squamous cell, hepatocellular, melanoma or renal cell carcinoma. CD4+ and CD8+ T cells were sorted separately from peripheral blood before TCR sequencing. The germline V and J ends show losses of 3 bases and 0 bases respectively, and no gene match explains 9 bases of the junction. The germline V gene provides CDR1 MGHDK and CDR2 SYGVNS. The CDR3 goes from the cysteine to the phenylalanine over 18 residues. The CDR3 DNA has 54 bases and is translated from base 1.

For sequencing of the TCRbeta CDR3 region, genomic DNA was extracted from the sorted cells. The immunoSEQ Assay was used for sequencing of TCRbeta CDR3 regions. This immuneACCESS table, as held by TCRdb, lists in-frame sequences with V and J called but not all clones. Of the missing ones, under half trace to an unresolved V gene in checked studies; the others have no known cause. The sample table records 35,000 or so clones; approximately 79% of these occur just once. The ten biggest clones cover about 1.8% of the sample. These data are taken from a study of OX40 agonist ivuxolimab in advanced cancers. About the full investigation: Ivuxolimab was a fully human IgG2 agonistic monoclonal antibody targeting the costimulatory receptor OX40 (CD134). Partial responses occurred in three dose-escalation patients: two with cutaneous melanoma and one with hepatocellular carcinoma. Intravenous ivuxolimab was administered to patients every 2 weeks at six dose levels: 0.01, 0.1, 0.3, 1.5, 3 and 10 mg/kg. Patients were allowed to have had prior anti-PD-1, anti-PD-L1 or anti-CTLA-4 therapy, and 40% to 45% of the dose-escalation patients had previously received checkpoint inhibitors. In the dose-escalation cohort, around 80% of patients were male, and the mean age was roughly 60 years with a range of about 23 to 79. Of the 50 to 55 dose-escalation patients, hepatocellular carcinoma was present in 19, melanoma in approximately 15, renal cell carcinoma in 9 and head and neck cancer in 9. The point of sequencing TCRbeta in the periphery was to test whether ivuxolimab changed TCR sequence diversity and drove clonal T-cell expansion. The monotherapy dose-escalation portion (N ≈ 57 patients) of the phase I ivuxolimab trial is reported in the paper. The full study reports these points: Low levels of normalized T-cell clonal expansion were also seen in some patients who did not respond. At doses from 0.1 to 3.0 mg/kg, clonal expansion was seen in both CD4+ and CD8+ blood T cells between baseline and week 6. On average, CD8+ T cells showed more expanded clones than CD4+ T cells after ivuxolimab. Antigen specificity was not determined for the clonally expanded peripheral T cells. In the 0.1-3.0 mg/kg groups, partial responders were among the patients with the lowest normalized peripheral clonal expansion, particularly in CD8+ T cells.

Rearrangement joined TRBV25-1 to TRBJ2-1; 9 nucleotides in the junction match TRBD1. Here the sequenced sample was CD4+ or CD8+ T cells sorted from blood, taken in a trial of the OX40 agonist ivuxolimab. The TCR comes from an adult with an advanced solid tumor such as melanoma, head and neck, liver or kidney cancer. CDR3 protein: CASSDSRTGVSSYNEQFF. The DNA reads TGTGCCAGCAGTGACTCGAGGACAGGGGTAAGCTCCTACAATGAGCAGTTCTTC.